This T cell receptor beta chain was captured in a study of shared clonotypes between healthy human individuals. Study information: Researchers assigned three CD4 naive, three CD4 memory, two CD8 naive and one CD8 memory plate to each donor. Points from the study as a whole: Measured sharing among donors was expected to vary with sequencing depth.

Once extracted for a subset, genomic DNA was divided evenly among several immunoSEQ plates. Assay: immunoSEQ multiplex PCR; the TCRdb copy retains only in-frame clones and omits some. The repertoire consists of hundreds of thousands of clones, with roughly 97% occurring once and the leading ten covering about 0.057%. Turning to this clone: Its specificity is not known.

V was pared by 5 bases and J by 0 bases, with 3 bases of the junction left unmatched. CDR3 length equals 14 residues. CDR1 and CDR2 from the germline V gene are SGHAT and FQNNGV. Into CD45RA+ naive and CD45RA-negative memory subsets, the CD4+ cells were split. V is TRBV11-2 and J is TRBJ1-1; TRBD1 agrees at 7 bases. The source is a woman under 40 in good health. The sequenced sample consisted of naive CD4+ T cells sorted from blood. As to subset: CD45RA+ positively selected. CDR3 sequence (DNA): TGTGCCAGCAGCGGACAGGCGCTGAACACTGAAGCTTTCTTT. Its protein product is CASSGQALNTEAFF.